Presented here are 19 T cell receptor beta chains from one specimen sequenced in a study of human T cells and chemical hapten exposure. MiXCR was run by TCRdb on the RACE reads, yielding one entry per CDR3 protein. The data show approximately 81,000 distinct CDR3 sequences, around 8.7% seen once. Time point given: healthy volunteer bleed at 6 weeks. The starting material, unfractionated whole blood, was used for total RNA extraction. The sequenced material came from whole blood. The receptors derive from a male donor in good health. Some clones in this sample may be carry-over from other donors' samples.

The chain is built from TRBV20-1 and TRBJ2-1, with TRBD2 as a possible D gene (7 bases). Germline values: CDR1 DFQATT, CDR2 SNEGSKA (reference sequence). Trimming left V 8 bases short and J 8 bases short, with 28 bases between. The CDR3 contains 16 residues. CDR3: CSSIRGAAAGRDEQFF. CDR3 DNA sequence: TGCAGTTCAATACGGGGGGCTGCGGCAGGGCGGGATGAGCAGTTCTTC.

The chain joins TRBV29-1 to TRBJ1-1; D possibly corresponds to TRBD1 (5 bases). Germline V gene data show CDR1 as SQVTM and CDR2 as ANQGSEA. V lost 3 bases and J 4 bases, leaving 9 bases between the germline ends. CDR3 length: 12 amino acids. The CDR3 DNA is TGCAGCGTTGAGGACACGGGCACTGAAGCTTTCTTT. It codes for CSVEDTGTEAFF.

This chain links TRBV6-5 with TRBJ2-7, with 7 bases that match TRBD1. The germline CDR1 and CDR2 sequences are MNHEY and SVGAGI. The CDR3 length is 14 residues. With 6 bases clipped from V and 5 bases from J, the junction kept 10 bases outside the gene matches. The CDR3 reads CASRQSTGRHEQYF. CDR3 DNA: TGTGCCAGCAGACAGTCGACAGGGCGCCACGAGCAGTACTTC.

This clonotype was detected ten times or more. The rearrangement uses TRBV12-3 or TRBV12-4 and TRBJ1-1; TRBD1 is a possible D gene (5 bases). The CDR3 spans 15 residues. The V gene lost 6 bases and the J gene lost 2 bases, with 16 bases spanning the gap. DNA for the CDR3: TGTGCCAGCAGCCTGGGGGGGGGGAGAAACACTGAAGCTTTCTTT. Translating gives CASSLGGGRNTEAFF.

The table lists this clonotype with a few counts. The rearrangement uses TRBV10-2 and TRBJ2-3; D gene ambiguous. CDR1 is WSHSY, CDR2 SAAADI, per germline. The length of the CDR3 is 11 residues. With 2 bases removed from V and 4 bases from J, the gap between germline ends came to 1 base. The CDR3 loop reads CASSEADTQYF. CDR3 sequence (DNA): TGCGCCAGCAGTGAGGCAGATACGCAGTATTTT.

This clonotype was seen a few times. The rearrangement uses TRBV3-1 and TRBJ2-1; D not certain. This CDR3 comprises 15 residues. Germline V gene data show CDR1 as LGHDT and CDR2 as YNNKEL (reference sequence). Trimming removed 5 bases from V and 0 bases from J, with 11 bases in between. The CDR3 DNA is TGTGCCAGCAGCGAAGGACCGGGCTCCTACAATGAGCAGTTCTTC. Its protein is CASSEGPGSYNEQFF.

This clonotype was picked up a small number of times. This chain connects TRBV5-6 to TRBJ1-5, with 9 positions matching TRBD1. The CDR3 loop spans 16 amino acids. Germline CDR1 reads SGHDT; CDR2 reads YYEEEE. The J segment lost 2 bases and the V segment lost 4 bases, leaving 7 bases of the junction unmatched. CDR3 nucleotides: TGTGCCAGCAGCCAAGCGGGACAGGGCGGCAATCAGCCCCAGCATTTT. Protein product: CASSQAGQGGNQPQHF.

V gene TRBV12-3 or TRBV12-4 combines with J gene TRBJ1-1, with a possible D match to TRBD1 (6 bases). The CDR3 is made up of 14 amino acids. Trimming stripped 6 bases from V and 1 base from J, with 12 bases between. In DNA form, the CDR3 reads TGTGCCAGCAGACTGGACAGCCAGAACACTGAAGCTTTCTTT. As protein: CASRLDSQNTEAFF.

In its sample, this clonotype was seen many times. The V gene is TRBV7-7, the J gene TRBJ2-2, with TRBD1 identical over 9 bases. The length of the CDR3 is 14 residues. J was trimmed by 7 bases and V by 5 bases; bases with no gene match: 5. Germline values: CDR1 SSHAT, CDR2 FNYEAQ (reference sequence). CDR3 nucleotide sequence: TGTGCCAGCAGCAGGGGACAGGGTGACGGGGAGCTGTTTTTT. Amino acid sequence: CASSRGQGDGELFF.

This clonotype was observed a handful of times. The genes are TRBV9 and TRBJ1-3; no firm D call. Germline V gives CDR1 SGDLS, CDR2 YYNGEE. CDR3 length equals 15 residues. Trimming pared 0 bases from V and 2 bases from J, leaving 9 bases between. The CDR3 bases are TGTGCCAGCAGCGTAGGAGGCTTACCTGGAAACACCATATATTTT. Translating gives CASSVGGLPGNTIYF.

The V and J genes are TRBV4-3 and TRBJ2-5; 12 bases fit TRBD1. Germline CDR1 reads LGHNA; CDR2 reads YSLEER. The CDR3 is 18 amino acids. The J segment lost 2 bases and the V segment lost 4 bases, leaving 11 bases of the junction unmatched. The CDR3 DNA sequence: TGCGCCAGCAGCCGAGGGACAGGGGGCCAGCGCCAACAAGAGACCCAGTACTTC. It translates to CASSRGTGGQRQQETQYF.

CDR3 amino acids: CASSLVQGIVETQYF. Here the CDR3 DNA reads TGTGCCAGCAGCTTAGTACAGGGGATAGTGGAGACCCAGTACTTC. This chain uses TRBV7-9 with TRBJ2-5; 7 bases are a match to TRBD1. The germline CDR1 and CDR2 sequences are SEHNR and FQNEAQ (reference sequence). V dropped 1 base and J dropped 5; count of bases not matched to a gene: 7. This CDR3 comprises 15 residues.

The chain links TRBV27 to TRBJ2-1; no reliable D call. CDR1 and CDR2 from the germline V gene are MNHEY and SMNVEV (reference sequence). The germline V and J ends were trimmed by 1 base and 2 bases, with 12 bases remaining between them. The CDR3 loop spans 16 amino acids. Here the CDR3 DNA reads TGTGCCAGCAGTTTATTCCCGGGTCTCACCTACAATGAGCAGTTCTTC. It codes for CASSLFPGLTYNEQFF.

This clonotype was detected a few times. The V call is TRBV11-2, the J call TRBJ1-2; D possibly corresponds to TRBD1 (5 bases). V lost 5 bases and J lost 2, with 15 bases in between. CDR1 and CDR2 from the germline V gene are SGHAT and FQNNGV. CDR3 size: 15 residues. CDR3 nucleotide sequence: TGTGCCAGCAGCACTTCAGGGACCCCCAACTATGGCTACACCTTC. This translates into CASSTSGTPNYGYTF. Full variable domain (outside the CDR3, taken from reference TRBV11-2 and TRBJ1-2): EAGVAQSPRYKIIEKRQSVAFWCNPISGHATLYWYQQILGQGPKLLIQFQNNGVVDDSQLPKDRFSAERLKGVDSTLKIQPAKLEDSAVYLCASSTSGTPNYGYTFGSGTRLTVV.

This clonotype is deemed medium-sized (0.01 to 0.1%). V is TRBV5-1 and J is TRBJ2-1; D may be TRBD2 (6 bases). Trimming took off 4 bases at V and 0 bases at J, with 14 bases between the two ends. The germline gives CDR1 SGHRS, CDR2 YFSETQ. The CDR3 has 16 residues. Here the CDR3 reads CASSAGRASSYNEQFF. For the CDR3, the DNA is TGCGCCAGCAGCGCGGGGCGCGCAAGCTCCTACAATGAGCAGTTCTTC.

This clonotype was seen only a few times. V gene TRBV18 combines with J gene TRBJ1-1, with D possibly matching TRBD1 (5 bases). Germline V CDR1 and CDR2: KGHSH, LQKENI. This CDR3 has 14 amino acids. With 1 base removed from V and 1 base from J, the gap between germline ends came to 7 bases. CDR3 residues: CASSPLGENTEAFF. The CDR3 bases are TGTGCCAGCTCACCACTAGGGGAGAACACTGAAGCTTTCTTT.

The chain is built from TRBV6-6 and TRBJ1-1; no clear D gene. The germline V gene has CDR1 MNHNY and CDR2 SVGAGI (reference sequence). With 5 bases removed from V and 6 bases from J, the gap between germline ends came to 7 bases. The CDR3 is made up of 11 amino acids. CDR3 region: CASSGAAEAFF. Written as DNA, the CDR3 is TGTGCCAGCAGTGGTGCTGCTGAAGCTTTCTTT.

The rearrangement joins TRBV5-1 to TRBJ2-1, with a possible D match to TRBD1 (6 bases). The CDR3 spans 16 residues. Germline CDR1 reads SGHRS; CDR2 reads YFSETQ. The V end lost 4 bases, the J end lost 3 bases, and 17 bases lay between the germline ends. The CDR3: CASSTPGHPHYNEQFF. In DNA form, the CDR3 reads TGCGCCAGCAGCACCCCGGGACACCCTCACTACAATGAGCAGTTCTTC.

This clonotype has a handful of counts. The rearrangement links TRBV21-1 to TRBJ2-6; TRBD1, the table's D call, lacks a check against the DNA. TRBV21-1 constitutes a pseudogene. The CDR3 extends over 16 amino acids. The chain's CDR3 is CASSTRIYSGANVLTF. The CDR3 region has the DNA TGTGCCAGCAGCACCCGGATTTACTCTGGGGCCAACGTCCTGACTTTC.